One and the same sample provided the 21 T cell receptor beta chains below, sequenced in a study of regulatory T cells in long-lasting Graves disease. Arm-PCR with iRepertoire HTBI primers amplified the CDR3 regions for these TCR beta libraries. In TCRdb, the multiplex PCR reads were re-called with MiXCR into one record per CDR3 protein. The table records about 440,000 distinct CDR3 sequences, more than 12% of them present only once. The time point denotes: newly diagnosed GD, antithyroid drugs for less than 3 months. PBMCs were the source of the RNA used for TCR sequencing. The same sample was also studied in work on T cells in Graves' hyperthyroidism and ophthalmopathy.

The sequenced sample was peripheral blood mononuclear cells (PBMCs), obtained at new diagnosis, from a patient treated with antithyroid drugs. The receptors were sampled from a woman aged 25 to 39 with Graves disease.

The chain recombines TRBV11-3 with TRBJ2-3; D not certain. CDR3 size: 13 residues. V was pared by 8 bases and J by 4 bases, with 13 bases between. Germline V gene lookup returns CDR1 SGHNT and CDR2 YENEEA. CDR3 DNA sequence: TGTGCCAGCGGACCCTCCAATGCAGATACGCAGTATTTT. It yields the protein CASGPSNADTQYF.

The chain combines TRBV5-8 with TRBJ2-5; 12 bases are a match to TRBD2. Per the germline V gene, CDR1 is SGHTS and CDR2 is YDEGEE. The CDR3 runs to 17 residues. The V gene end was trimmed by 4 bases and the J gene end by 5 bases; junction bases not matched to a gene: 12. Written as DNA, the CDR3 is TGTGCCAGCAGCCCCGCCCCGACTAGCGGGAGATCGGAGACCCAGTACTTC. Encoded protein: CASSPAPTSGRSETQYF.

This clonotype showed up many times. The CDR3 region is CASSVPFSSDDTQYF. The CDR3 DNA is TGTGCCAGCAGTGTTCCATTCTCTTCGGATGATACGCAGTATTTT. The chain couples TRBV2 to TRBJ2-3; D gene uncertain. Germline CDR1 reads SNHLY; CDR2 reads FYNNEI. Deletions cut 4 bases from V and 6 bases from J, with 17 bases between. This CDR3 contains 15 residues.

This clonotype was detected a few times. V is TRBV19 and J is TRBJ1-3, with D unclear. This CDR3 comprises 13 residues. V lost 10 bases to trimming and J lost 6 bases, with 16 bases between them. In germline, CDR1 is LNHDA, CDR2 SQIVND (reference sequence). Written as DNA, the CDR3 is TGTGCCACGGGATGGCCAGGAGAAAACACCATATATTTT. Its protein is CATGWPGENTIYF.

This clonotype was recorded at least ten times. This chain connects TRBV3-1 to TRBJ2-1; D unresolved. Germline assignment: CDR1 LGHDT and CDR2 YNNKEL (reference sequence). The CDR3 runs 15 residues. The germline V and J ends were trimmed by 4 bases and 5 bases, with 15 bases remaining between them. Here the CDR3 reads CASSPLGRRNNEQFF. The DNA of the CDR3 is TGTGCCAGCAGCCCGCTTGGTCGACGGAACAATGAGCAGTTCTTC.

This chain connects TRBV11-2 to TRBJ1-1; perhaps TRBD1 as D (5 bases). The CDR3 contains 16 residues. The V gene's germline CDR1 is SGHAT and CDR2 FQNNGV. V was cut by 0 bases and J by 5 bases, with 16 bases left in between. The CDR3 reads CASSLDRGGLRTEAFF. The CDR3 coding sequence is TGTGCCAGCAGCTTAGATCGGGGGGGTTTGAGGACTGAAGCTTTCTTT.

The genes are TRBV3-1 and TRBJ2-7; D is ambiguous. Germline CDR1 and CDR2: LGHDT and YNNKEL (reference sequence). The V gene lost 0 bases and the J gene lost 7 bases, with 13 bases spanning the gap. CDR3 length: 14 amino acids. CDR3 loop: CASSQDSILREQYF. The CDR3 DNA follows: TGTGCCAGCAGCCAAGATTCTATTTTGCGGGAGCAGTACTTC.

Concerning this clonotype: This may be a read error: a much more frequent sequence differs by one nucleotide. Because it lacks the conserved phenylalanine or tryptophan at the end, this CDR3 is likely a read error. This rearrangement joins TRBV11-1 to TRBJ2-4, with 12 positions matching TRBD2. Germline V lookup: CDR1 SGHAT, CDR2 FQDESV (reference sequence). This CDR3 spans 17 amino acids. The trim removed 4 bases at V and 6 bases at J, leaving 10 bases unmatched. The CDR3 here is CASSSRLAGELGNIQYL. CDR3 nucleotide sequence: TGTGCCAGCAGCTCCCGACTAGCGGGAGAATTAGGAAACATTCAGTACCTC.

In this sample, this clonotype turned up many times. The chain carries TRBV28 and TRBJ2-7; tentatively, D is TRBD1 or TRBD2 (5 bases each). The V end lost 7 bases, the J end lost 4 bases, and 14 bases lay between the germline ends. Germline lookup yields CDR1 MDHEN and CDR2 SYDVKM. The CDR3 contains 13 residues. The CDR3 protein is CASTRDGKYEQYF. CDR3 DNA: TGTGCCAGCACCAGGGACGGAAAGTACGAGCAGTACTTC.

This clonotype has ten or more counts. The CDR3 DNA reads TGTGCCAGCACCCAAGCGGGATCCTACAATGAGCAGTTCTTC. Protein: CASTQAGSYNEQFF. This chain uses TRBV11-2 with TRBJ2-1; 7 bases line up with TRBD2. The J segment lost 1 base and the V segment lost 7 bases, leaving 4 bases of the junction unmatched. The CDR3 covers 14 residues. The germline CDR1 and CDR2 sequences are SGHAT and FQNNGV.

The chain carries TRBV20-1 and TRBJ2-1; perhaps TRBD1 as D (5 bases). The V and J ends lost 0 bases and 1 base respectively, with 10 bases between them. This CDR3 has 15 amino acids. In germline, CDR1 is DFQATT, CDR2 SNEGSKA (reference sequence). The CDR3 DNA sequence: TGCAGTGCTAGAGATCATGGGGCATCCTACAATGAGCAGTTCTTC. It yields the protein CSARDHGASYNEQFF.

This clonotype was recorded at least ten times. CDR3 amino acids: CASSQTSGQSYEQYF. CDR3 bases: TGTGCCAGCAGCCAGACGTCCGGACAGTCCTACGAGCAGTACTTC. The V call is TRBV7-9, the J call TRBJ2-7, with D tentatively TRBD1 (6 bases). Germline CDR1 SEHNR, CDR2 FQNEAQ (reference sequence). CDR3 length: 15 amino acids. Trimming left V 5 bases short and J 1 base short, with 15 bases between.

This clonotype has ten or more counts. The chain is built from TRBV3-1 and TRBJ1-5, with 11 bases that match TRBD1. V trimming: 1 base; J trimming: 5 bases; junction bases outside the gene matches: 1. CDR1 is LGHDT and CDR2 is YNNKEL in the germline V gene (reference sequence). The CDR3 sequence is 15 residues long. The CDR3 nucleotides read TGTGCCAGCAGCCAAGGGACAGGGGGCGATCAGCCCCAGCATTTT. Protein product: CASSQGTGGDQPQHF.

This clonotype has at least ten counts. The chain employs TRBV30 and TRBJ1-2; TRBD1 matches at 9 bases. There are 12 residues in the CDR3. Trimming cost V 2 bases and J 8 bases; bases outside gene matches: 3. CDR1 GTSNPN and CDR2 SVGIG come from the germline V gene (reference sequence). The DNA of the CDR3 is TGTGCCTGGAGTACCGGGACAGGGGGCTACACCTTC. Translating it yields CAWSTGTGGYTF.

At least ten counts were recorded for this clonotype. This chain joins TRBV28 and TRBJ2-1, with 8 bases identical to TRBD2. With V trimmed by 8 bases and J by 8 bases, 11 bases remained unmatched. The CDR3 runs 14 residues. The V gene's germline CDR1 is MDHEN and CDR2 SYDVKM. This CDR3 is CASAGGLSLYEQFF. The CDR3 bases are TGTGCCAGCGCGGGAGGACTCTCTCTCTATGAGCAGTTCTTC.

This clonotype appeared a few times. This chain joins TRBV5-1 and TRBJ2-6; D might be TRBD1 (5 bases). In germline, CDR1 is SGHRS, CDR2 YFSETQ. The CDR3 runs 17 residues. Between the trimmed V and J ends, which lost 3 bases and 0 bases, there was a span of 13 bases. CDR3 DNA: TGCGCCAGCAGCTCCGGACACCTGAGCTCTGGGGCCAACGTCCTGACTTTC. Translating it yields CASSSGHLSSGANVLTF.

The chain joins TRBV12-5 to TRBJ1-2, with a weak D call TRBD1 (6 bases). Deletions cut 1 base from V and 4 bases from J, with 7 bases between. The CDR3 runs to 13 residues. Germline V gene sequence: CDR1 LGHNT, CDR2 FRNRAP. The CDR3 sequence is CASGLGTAYGYTF. The CDR3, as DNA: TGTGCTAGTGGTTTGGGGACAGCCTATGGCTACACCTTC.

This clonotype was counted ten times or more. The rearrangement uses TRBV5-1 and TRBJ1-5; TRBD1 matches 9 bases. J lost 1 base, V lost 4 bases, and 3 bases had no gene match. This CDR3 comprises 15 residues. Germline-derived CDR1 and CDR2 are SGHRS and YFSETQ. The CDR3 sequence is CASSTGQGSNQPQHF. Written as DNA, the CDR3 is TGCGCCAGCAGCACCGGACAGGGGAGCAATCAGCCCCAGCATTTT.

This clonotype was detected many times. The J gene is TRBJ2-3, the V gene TRBV20-1; the match to TRBD1 covers 8 bases. Germline-derived CDR1 and CDR2 are DFQATT and SNEGSKA (reference sequence). CDR3 length: 14 amino acids. Trimming took 6 bases from V and 3 from J; bases not matched to a gene: 8. The CDR3 sequence is CSASPGGLTDTQYF. The CDR3 nucleotides read TGCAGTGCCTCCCCAGGGGGCCTTACAGATACGCAGTATTTT.

The chain joins TRBV28 to TRBJ1-5; no clear D. V dropped 10 bases and J dropped 5 bases, with 9 bases sitting between them. The CDR3 is 11 amino acids. The germline V gene has CDR1 MDHEN and CDR2 SYDVKM. Written as DNA, the CDR3 is TGTGCCACCCAGAGATATCAGCCCCAGCATTTT. Translation gives CATQRYQPQHF.

V is TRBV5-1 and J is TRBJ2-2; D may correspond to TRBD1 or TRBD2 (5 bases each). CDR3 length: 16 amino acids. Germline values: CDR1 SGHRS, CDR2 YFSETQ. V dropped 3 bases and J dropped 0 bases, with 12 bases sitting between them. CDR3 DNA: TGCGCCAGCAGCTCAAGAGCGGACACGAACACCGGGGAGCTGTTTTTT. It encodes CASSSRADTNTGELFF. Together with reference TRBV5-1 and TRBJ2-2, the CDR3 gives the full variable domain: KAGVTQTPRYLIKTRGQQVTLSCSPISGHRSVSWYQQTPGQGLQFLFEYFSETQRNKGNFPGRFSGRQFSNSRSEMNVSTLELGDSALYLCASSSRADTNTGELFFGEGSRLTVL.